One and the same sample provided the 31 T cell receptor beta chains below, sequenced in a study of cytomegalovirus exposure and HLA in healthy donors. In the PCR, 60 Vbeta and 13 Jbeta primers were used. Sequenced by immunoSEQ multiplex PCR; TCRdb stores in-frame clones only, minus some. This sample carries 250,000 to 350,000 clones, roughly 90% of them seen once, and the ten largest clones take less than 4.5%. The sequenced sample consisted of PBMCs. The receptors stem from a man in his forties or fifties in good health and CMV-seropositive.

The chain couples TRBV6-1 to TRBJ2-7; TRBD1 is a possible D gene (5 bases). V was cut by 1 base and J by 2 bases, with 12 bases left in between. CDR1 is MNHNS, CDR2 SASEGT, per germline. CDR3 length: 15 amino acids. Here the CDR3 DNA reads TGTGCCAGCAGTGAAGGACAGAGACCAGCCTACGAGCAGTACTTC. Amino acids: CASSEGQRPAYEQYF.

The chain carries TRBV5-1 and TRBJ2-2; the match to TRBD2 covers 9 bases. This CDR3 region has 17 residues. With 1 base clipped from V and 0 bases from J, the junction kept 4 bases outside the gene matches. CDR1 and CDR2 from the germline V gene are SGHRS and YFSETQ. CDR3: CASSLLPSGANTGELFF. DNA for the CDR3: TGCGCCAGCAGCTTGCTCCCTAGCGGGGCGAACACCGGGGAGCTGTTTTTT.

This chain's CDR3 is CASSREFGYGYTF. CDR3 DNA: TGTGCCAGCAGTCGGGAGTTTGGCTATGGCTACACCTTC. The V call is TRBV6-1, the J call TRBJ1-2; D is ambiguous. The V end was cut by 5 bases, the J end by 4 bases, with 11 bases between. Per the germline V gene, CDR1 is MNHNS and CDR2 is SASEGT. This CDR3 region has 13 residues.

The genes are TRBV5-1 and TRBJ2-2; unclear D gene. Trimming removed 1 base from V and 5 bases from J, with 15 bases in between. This CDR3 region has 16 residues. Per germline, CDR1 SGHRS and CDR2 YFSETQ. CDR3 sequence: CASSLTPSAGTGELFF. CDR3 coding DNA: TGCGCCAGCAGCTTGACCCCTAGTGCCGGGACCGGGGAGCTGTTTTTT.

This clone was observed once. This chain links TRBV11-2 with TRBJ2-5, with a possible D match to TRBD1 (6 bases). Trimming cost V 2 bases and J 4 bases, with 11 bases left between them. The CDR3 length is 14 residues. Germline V gives CDR1 SGHAT, CDR2 FQNNGV. The DNA of the CDR3 is TGTGCCAGCAGCTTACCCCAGGGGAGAGAGACCCAGTACTTC. Its translation is CASSLPQGRETQYF.

The chain couples TRBV9 to TRBJ2-1; D is uncertain. This CDR3 is built from 13 residues. V lost 4 bases to trimming and J lost 8 bases, with 13 bases between them. From germline, CDR1 is SGDLS and CDR2 YYNGEE. The CDR3 DNA reads as TGTGCCAGCAGCTCAGACCTGGGCGATGAGCAGTTCTTC. Translation gives CASSSDLGDEQFF.

V and J are TRBV5-5 and TRBJ2-5; no reliable D call. The CDR3 spans 16 residues. Germline lookup yields CDR1 SGHKS and CDR2 YYEKEE (reference sequence). V was trimmed by 4 bases and J by 5 bases, leaving 21 bases between them. CDR3 in DNA: TGTGCCAGCAGCCCCCCAACCGTGGCGAGGCGGGAGACCCAGTACTTC. This sequence encodes CASSPPTVARRETQYF.

The J gene is TRBJ2-3, the V gene TRBV25-1; a possible D gene is TRBD1 (6 bases). This CDR3 spans 16 amino acids. From germline, CDR1 is MGHDK and CDR2 SYGVNS. V lost 4 bases, J lost 4 bases, and 18 bases lay in between. The CDR3 loop is CASSGSRGRPADTQYF. CDR3 nucleotides: TGTGCCAGCAGTGGGAGCAGGGGCCGACCCGCAGATACGCAGTATTTT.

The chain is built from TRBV18 and TRBJ2-1; 9 bases fit TRBD2. This CDR3 has 16 amino acids. Germline V gene sequence: CDR1 KGHSH, CDR2 LQKENI. The trim removed 1 base at V and 8 bases at J, leaving 9 bases unmatched. The DNA for the CDR3 is TGTGCCAGCTCACCACGCAAGCGGGAGGTGGGTGATGAGCAGTTCTTC. Residues: CASSPRKREVGDEQFF.

A note on this clone: The identical CDR3 is also encoded by other nucleotide sequences in the sample. The chain links TRBV19 to TRBJ1-1; D may be TRBD1 (5 bases). Germline V gene sequence: CDR1 LNHDA, CDR2 SQIVND (reference sequence). Trimming shortened V by 4 bases and J by 1 base, and 7 bases separated the two germline ends. The CDR3 runs 13 residues. Here the CDR3 DNA reads TGTGCCAGTAGTACGGGGGGGAACACTGAAGCTTTCTTT. This translates into CASSTGGNTEAFF. Variable domain in full (rest from reference TRBV19 and TRBJ1-1): DGGITQSPKYLFRKEGQNVTLSCEQNLNHDAMYWYRQDPGQGLRLIYYSQIVNDFQKGDIAEGYSVSREKKESFPLTVTSAQKNPTAFYLCASSTGGNTEAFFGQGTRLTVV.

V gene TRBV7-3 combines with J gene TRBJ2-6; D is unclear. CDR3 length: 15 amino acids. The ends were cut back, 8 bases at V and 12 bases at J, with 23 bases in the middle. The germline V gene has CDR1 SGHTA and CDR2 FQGTGA. The CDR3, as DNA: TGTGCCAGCGACTCCCACGTGCGCATTATCTCCGTCCTGACTTTC. This gives the protein CASDSHVRIISVLTF. The full variable domain, in which reference TRBV7-3 and TRBJ2-6 provide the parts outside the CDR3, is GAGVSQTPSNKVTEKGKYVELRCDPISGHTALYWYRQSLGQGPEFLIYFQGTGAADDSGLPNDRFFAVRPEGSVSTLKIQRTERGDSAVYLCASDSHVRIISVLTFGAGSRLTVL.

The J gene is TRBJ2-7, the V gene TRBV11-3; 8 bases map to TRBD1. This CDR3 is built from 15 residues. Germline V gene lookup returns CDR1 SGHNT and CDR2 YENEEA. Unmatched junction bases numbered 7, after V lost 4 bases and J lost 2 bases. The CDR3 nucleotides are TGTGCCAGCAGCTCGGCCAGGGACAGGCCCTACGAGCAGTACTTC. Protein: CASSSARDRPYEQYF.

The V gene is TRBV5-1, the J gene TRBJ1-2; the D gene is possibly TRBD1 (5 bases). With 4 bases removed from V and 4 bases from J, the gap between germline ends came to 11 bases. The CDR3 loop spans 13 amino acids. Germline assignment: CDR1 SGHRS and CDR2 YFSETQ. In DNA, the CDR3 is TGCGCCAGCAGCATGGACATATTCTATGGCTACACCTTC. It translates to CASSMDIFYGYTF.

The chain carries TRBV5-1 and TRBJ1-6, with D perhaps TRBD1 (6 bases). Trimming took off 4 bases at V and 8 bases at J, with 19 bases between the two ends. Germline V gene sequence: CDR1 SGHRS, CDR2 YFSETQ. The CDR3 totals 16 residues. The CDR3 loop is CASSLTRGQPHSPLHF. Written as DNA, the CDR3 is TGCGCCAGCAGCCTGACGAGAGGACAGCCCCATTCACCCCTCCACTTT.

J is TRBJ1-4 and V is TRBV9; 7 bases are a match to TRBD1. This CDR3 has 17 amino acids. Trimming at V came to 2 bases and at J to 4 bases, leaving 11 bases not matched to a gene. Per the germline V gene, CDR1 is SGDLS and CDR2 is YYNGEE. CDR3 protein: CASSVDPAGTVNEKLFF. The CDR3 DNA follows: TGTGCCAGCAGCGTCGACCCTGCCGGGACAGTTAATGAAAAACTGTTTTTT.

This chain links TRBV19 with TRBJ2-1, with TRBD2 as a possible D gene (5 bases). The V gene lost 3 bases and the J gene lost 7 bases, with 13 bases spanning the gap. Per germline, CDR1 LNHDA and CDR2 SQIVND (reference sequence). This CDR3 has 14 amino acids. CDR3 protein: CASSMGGSRNEQFF. CDR3 sequence (DNA): TGTGCCAGTAGTATGGGCGGGTCTAGGAATGAGCAGTTCTTC.

The chain recombines TRBV18 with TRBJ1-5; TRBD1 aligns across 8 bases. The CDR3 contains 17 residues. Germline V CDR1 and CDR2: KGHSH, LQKENI. V lost 6 bases to trimming and J lost 0 bases; unmatched junction nucleotides: 10. CDR3 in amino acids: CASSSTGAIYSNQPQHF. In nucleotides, the CDR3 is TGTGCCAGCTCTTCGACAGGGGCTATCTATAGCAATCAGCCCCAGCATTTT.

This sequence joins TRBV4-3 and TRBJ1-4; no firm D call. V was pared by 3 bases and J by 7 bases, with 9 bases between. Germline V gene data show CDR1 as LGHNA and CDR2 as YSLEER. This CDR3 spans 13 amino acids. For the CDR3, the DNA is TGCGCCAGCAGCCACGTACCAGTTGAAAAACTGTTTTTT. Protein product: CASSHVPVEKLFF.

This chain joins TRBV27 and TRBJ1-5; D is ambiguous. The CDR3 consists of 14 residues. CDR1 MNHEY and CDR2 SMNVEV come from the germline V gene (reference sequence). Between the trimmed V and J ends, which lost 2 bases and 4 bases, there was a span of 9 bases. CDR3: CASSLSGTNQPQHF. CDR3 coding DNA: TGTGCCAGCAGTTTAAGCGGAACAAATCAGCCCCAGCATTTT.

The chain carries TRBV27 and TRBJ1-1; D not resolved. CDR1 is MNHEY and CDR2 is SMNVEV in the germline V gene (reference sequence). V was pared by 3 bases and J by 7 bases, with 9 bases between. This CDR3 has 12 residues. The CDR3 sequence: CASSFPGGEAFF. In DNA form, the CDR3 reads TGTGCCAGCAGTTTCCCCGGAGGTGAAGCTTTCTTT.

The genes are TRBV2 and TRBJ2-3; 7 positions agree with TRBD2. After removal of 5 bases from V and 2 bases from J, the junction contained 16 bases not matched to a gene. Germline loops: CDR1 SNHLY, CDR2 FYNNEI. The CDR3 contains 18 residues. CDR3 nucleotide sequence: TGTGCCAGCAGTTTCTCGCGGGAGAACCCCCGTTCCACAGATACGCAGTATTTT. Amino acids: CASSFSRENPRSTDTQYF. Drawing the rest from reference TRBV2 and TRBJ2-3, the complete variable domain is EPEVTQTPSHQVTQMGQEVILRCVPISNHLYFYWYRQILGQKVEFLVSFYNNEISEKSEIFDDQFSVERPDGSNFTLKIRSTKLEDSAMYFCASSFSRENPRSTDTQYFGPGTRLTVL.

The chain has TRBV7-9 and TRBJ2-5; 14 nucleotides line up with TRBD2. The CDR3 length is 15 residues. Germline V gives CDR1 SEHNR, CDR2 FQNEAQ (reference sequence). Trimming took 4 bases from V and 4 from J; bases not matched to a gene: 2. CDR3 in amino acids: CASSWTSGRLETQYF. The CDR3 nucleotides read TGTGCCAGCAGCTGGACTAGCGGGAGGCTAGAGACCCAGTACTTC.

The chain carries TRBV5-1 and TRBJ1-1, with D tentatively TRBD1 (6 bases). This CDR3 has 14 amino acids. V dropped 5 bases and J dropped 0 bases, with 11 bases sitting between them. Looked up from germline, CDR1 is SGHRS and CDR2 is YFSETQ. The CDR3, as DNA: TGCGCCAGCAGATTAACAGGGCTGAACACTGAAGCTTTCTTT. Amino acids: CASRLTGLNTEAFF.

The V call is TRBV25-1, the J call TRBJ1-5; D possibly corresponds to TRBD1 (5 bases). CDR1 MGHDK and CDR2 SYGVNS come from the germline V gene. V gave up 6 bases and J gave up 3 bases, with 12 bases separating them. CDR3 size: 14 residues. The CDR3, as DNA: TGTGCCAGCAGGGGACGGGGGGACAATCAGCCCCAGCATTTT. This codes for CASRGRGDNQPQHF.

This chain uses TRBV10-3 with TRBJ2-7; the D gene is possibly TRBD2 (5 bases). Germline CDR1 is ENHRY and CDR2 is SYGVKD. The V gene lost 0 bases and the J gene lost 5 bases, with 5 bases spanning the gap. This CDR3 region has 12 residues. CDR3 coding DNA: TGTGCCATCAGTGAGTCGAGGGACGAGCAGTACTTC. Translated: CAISESRDEQYF.

V gene TRBV7-9 combines with J gene TRBJ2-2; 8 bases agree with TRBD1. The V gene's germline CDR1 is SEHNR and CDR2 FQNEAQ (reference sequence). Trimming cost V 5 bases and J 6 bases; bases outside gene matches: 5. The CDR3 has 14 amino acids. As DNA, the CDR3 is TGTGCCAGCAGCCAGACAGGGGCCGCCGGGGAGCTGTTTTTT. Protein product: CASSQTGAAGELFF.

The chain has TRBV11-2 and TRBJ1-2; 8 bases fit TRBD1. The V gene end was trimmed by 5 bases and the J gene end by 4 bases; junction bases not matched to a gene: 9. The CDR3 has 15 residues. Per germline, CDR1 SGHAT and CDR2 FQNNGV. CDR3 DNA: TGTGCCAGCAGCCTAGCCCCGGACAGGGCCTATGGCTACACCTTC. Protein sequence: CASSLAPDRAYGYTF. The full variable domain, completed using reference TRBV11-2 and TRBJ1-2, is EAGVAQSPRYKIIEKRQSVAFWCNPISGHATLYWYQQILGQGPKLLIQFQNNGVVDDSQLPKDRFSAERLKGVDSTLKIQPAKLEDSAVYLCASSLAPDRAYGYTFGSGTRLTVV.

This clone was observed a single time. The chain is built from TRBV28 and TRBJ2-7, with a tentative D call TRBD1 (6 bases). From germline, CDR1 is MDHEN and CDR2 SYDVKM. Trimming shortened V by 2 bases and J by 3 bases, and 11 bases separated the two germline ends. This CDR3 has 14 residues. The CDR3, as DNA: TGTGCCAGCAGTTTACCCTCGGGACACTACGAGCAGTACTTC. The encoded protein is CASSLPSGHYEQYF.

The J gene is TRBJ1-1, the V gene TRBV5-1; 8 bases are shared with TRBD1. V gave up 4 bases and J gave up 5 bases; unmatched junction bases: 10. Germline assignment: CDR1 SGHRS and CDR2 YFSETQ. This CDR3 region has 15 residues. The CDR3 sequence is CASSAGTGHGTEAFF. The CDR3 DNA sequence: TGCGCCAGCAGCGCCGGGACAGGCCACGGGACTGAAGCTTTCTTT.

The V call is TRBV5-5, the J call TRBJ1-5; D perhaps matches TRBD1 (6 bases). Per germline, CDR1 SGHKS and CDR2 YYEKEE (reference sequence). The germline V and J ends were trimmed by 0 bases and 3 bases, with 16 bases remaining between them. This CDR3 spans 17 amino acids. The CDR3 DNA reads TGTGCCAGCAGCTTGGGGGCCCCTGGACAGTTCAATCAGCCCCAGCATTTT. Translating it yields CASSLGAPGQFNQPQHF. Looking up the rest from reference TRBV5-5 and TRBJ1-5 gives the full variable domain: DAGVTQSPTHLIKTRGQQVTLRCSPISGHKSVSWYQQVLGQGPQFIFQYYEKEERGRGNFPDRFSARQFPNYSSELNVNALLLGDSALYLCASSLGAPGQFNQPQHFGDGTRLSIL.

The genes are TRBV28 and TRBJ2-2; 10 bases agree with TRBD2. The CDR3 consists of 13 residues. Germline loops: CDR1 MDHEN, CDR2 SYDVKM. The CDR3 sequence is CGCLAGEGGELFF. The DNA for the CDR3 is TGTGGTTGTCTAGCGGGAGAAGGCGGGGAGCTGTTTTTT.